The source of this TCR beta chain is a study of T cells in Graves' hyperthyroidism and ophthalmopathy (dated by TCRdb to the late 2010s). Background for the entire study: Peripheral blood was collected at initial diagnosis, before any treatment. The study also compared thyroid tissue and blood T-cell repertoires from several Graves' hyperthyroidism patients. An independent validation cohort of about 19 hyperthyroidism patients and approximately 17 patients who later progressed to ophthalmopathy tested prospective prediction of ophthalmopathy. After blood sampling, hyperthyroidism patients were treated with methimazole at a starting dose of 30 mg daily, and ophthalmopathy patients were treated with high-dose intravenous methylprednisolone. To identify TCR V-J signatures that set the groups apart, the researchers used a discovery cohort of about a hundred patients, made up of 43 with Graves' ophthalmopathy and some 55 with stable Graves' hyperthyroidism. The paper describes TCR Vbeta CDR3 sequencing of 140 or so peripheral blood samples, made up of 43 ophthalmopathy patients, some 80 hyperthyroidism patients and 17 progressor patients. The 100 discovery patients were divided at random into training and test sets in a 7:3 ratio. What the authors observed across the whole study: In validation, the model predicted progression to ophthalmopathy with approximately 71% sensitivity and around 72% specificity, a median of around 6.6 months before onset. No statistical method was used to fix the sample size in advance, and group allocation was not hidden from the investigators. Most expanded thyroid clonotypes (frequency above 0.001) were also detected in blood, suggesting blood repertoires may reflect thyroid immune responses. In cross-validation, a model built on a 13 V-J signature told ophthalmopathy apart from stable hyperthyroidism with 85% to 90% sensitivity and roughly 81% specificity, and in testing the same model reached 80%/75%.

In the ophthalmopathy patients, disease was moderately to severely active, with a Clinical Activity Score of 3 or more, a NOSPECS grade of 4 or more, and a duration of less than 3 months. Any patient with an uncontrolled infection, another autoimmune disease, pregnancy or lactation was excluded. Diagnoses were established on the basis of clinical symptoms, serum thyroxine and TRAb, thyroid ultrasound, and orbital computed tomography. PBMCs were isolated from 10 ml of fresh peripheral blood by Ficoll-Paque density gradient centrifugation. Total RNA was extracted using Trizol reagent, and RNA quality was assessed on an Agilent 2100 Bioanalyzer. Per the germline V gene (reference sequence), PRHDT is the CDR1 and FYEKMQ is the CDR2. Here V drops 0 bases and J drops 7 bases, and the junction holds 5 bases not matched to any gene. The CDR3 measures 15 amino acids from cysteine to phenylalanine. The retained sequence is limited to the CDR3, 45 bases, with the frame set at the first base.

The TCR beta CDR3 regions were amplified from RNA transcripts. A first-round RT-PCR of the TCR CDR3 used the HTBI primer set with the Qiagen OneStep RT-PCR kit. A second multiplex PCR round built the libraries, followed by size selection and purification. Sequencing of the libraries was done on an Illumina HiSeq2000 using paired-end 100 bp reads. The paper's processing steps were these. SOAPnuke was used to process the raw data, with reads discarded if the reads contained adapters or uncalled bases, had a mean Phred below 15, or lacked an exact constant-primer or identifier match. High-quality paired reads were merged with COPE v1.2.5, and unique nucleotide sequences were defined as clonotypes. Clonotypes were aligned to IMGT TRBV, TRBD and TRBJ reference segments using MiTCR v1.1. The analysis included only V-J combinations with a frequency above 0.0001, which together covered roughly 99% of the repertoires. The TCS score was defined as the ratio of F50 (clonal expansion) to E x V (chaos), calculated using BLOSUM62-based TCRdist between CDR3 peptides within each V-J. Welch's t-statistics and random forest reduced roughly 530 V-J features to 10 to 15, which were used in a naive Bayes classifier (R e1071). TCRdb trimmed the raw reads at Q25, called clones with MiXCR and kept productive beta chains. Each CDR3 protein appears once, grouped with its most common genes and DNA. The V and J calls shown here were made by TCRdb, not taken from the authors' results. This sample gives hundreds of thousands of distinct CDR3 sequences in total; 13% to 15% of them show up just once. The biggest ten clones account for about an eighth of the sample.

This clonotype has ten or more counts. Its recognized antigen is unknown. Per-nucleotide qualities are absent, and no much larger clonotype sits a single base away. Here the chain combines TRBV13 and TRBJ2-1; 8 middle bases align to TRBD2. This TCR came from a woman between 45 and 60 years old with Graves' ophthalmopathy. The sequenced sample consisted of blood. The CDR3 region reads CASSLGRGRQNEQFF. The DNA sequence is TGTGCCAGCAGCTTAGGTCGCGGGAGGCAGAATGAGCAGTTCTTC. With all but the CDR3 taken from the reference TRBV13 and TRBJ2-1 genes, the full variable domain is: AAGVIQSPRHLIKEKRETATLKCYPIPRHDTVYWYQQGPGQDPQFLISFYEKMQSDKGSIPDRFSAQQFSDYHSELNMSSLELGDSALYFCASSLGRGRQNEQFFGPGTRLTVL.